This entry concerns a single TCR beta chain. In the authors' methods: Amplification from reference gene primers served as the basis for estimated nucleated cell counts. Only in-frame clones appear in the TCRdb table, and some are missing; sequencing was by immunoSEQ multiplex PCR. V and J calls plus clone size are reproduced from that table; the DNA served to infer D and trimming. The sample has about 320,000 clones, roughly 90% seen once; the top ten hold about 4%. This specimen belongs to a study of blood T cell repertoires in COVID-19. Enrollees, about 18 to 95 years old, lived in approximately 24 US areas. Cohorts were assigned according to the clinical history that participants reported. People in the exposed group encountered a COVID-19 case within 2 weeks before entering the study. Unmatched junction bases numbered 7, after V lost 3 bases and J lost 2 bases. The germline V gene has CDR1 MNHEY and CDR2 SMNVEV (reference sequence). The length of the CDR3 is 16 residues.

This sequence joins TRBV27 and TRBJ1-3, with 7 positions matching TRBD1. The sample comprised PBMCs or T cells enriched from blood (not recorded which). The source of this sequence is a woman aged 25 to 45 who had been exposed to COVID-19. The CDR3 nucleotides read TGTGCCAGCAGTTTTCTTACAGGGGACGCTGGAAACACCATATATTTT. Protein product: CASSFLTGDAGNTIYF.